This T cell receptor (beta chain) was observed in a study of T cells in Graves' hyperthyroidism and ophthalmopathy. The CDR3 regions of TCR beta were amplified from RNA transcripts. HTBI primers were used for first-round RT-PCR of the TCR CDR3. TCRdb re-called the multiplex PCR reads through MiXCR, storing one row per CDR3 protein. The sample records around 300,000 distinct CDR3 sequences, 13% being singletons. These patients, aged 18 to 65, had recently diagnosed hyperthyroidism lasting under 2 months. A patient was excluded if there was uncontrolled infection, other autoimmune disease, pregnancy or lactation. Clinicians diagnosed patients from clinical symptoms, serum thyroxine and TRAb, thyroid ultrasound and orbital computed tomography. This clonotype turned up a few times. Its antigen is still unknown. General study results and limits: Among thyroid clonotypes expanded above 0.001, most also appeared in blood.

Sequencing input: blood. The clonotype comes from a woman in her thirties with Graves' hyperthyroidism that later progressed to Graves' ophthalmopathy.

CDR3 sequence: CASSRGYSSNQPQHF. The CDR3, as DNA: TGTGCCAGCAGCCGGGGGTATAGTAGCAATCAGCCCCAGCATTTT. This chain connects TRBV5-6 to TRBJ1-5; possible D gene TRBD1, 5 bases. Germline CDR1 is SGHDT and CDR2 is YYEEEE. This CDR3 contains 15 residues. V was pared by 4 bases and J by 0 bases, with 11 bases between.